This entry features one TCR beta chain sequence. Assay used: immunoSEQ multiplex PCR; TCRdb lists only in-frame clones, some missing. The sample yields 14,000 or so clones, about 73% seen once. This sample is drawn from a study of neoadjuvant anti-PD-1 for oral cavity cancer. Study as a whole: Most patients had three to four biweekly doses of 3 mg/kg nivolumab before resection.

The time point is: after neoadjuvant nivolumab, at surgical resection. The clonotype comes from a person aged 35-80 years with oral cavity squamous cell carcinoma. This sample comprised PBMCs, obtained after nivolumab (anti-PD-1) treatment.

The CDR3 sequence: CASRIQGGNTEAFF. CDR3 nucleotide sequence: TGTGCCAGCAGAATACAGGGAGGGAACACTGAAGCTTTCTTT. This chain joins TRBV28 and TRBJ1-1; possibly TRBD1 for D (6 bases). The germline V and J ends were trimmed by 6 bases and 1 base, with 12 bases remaining between them. Germline V gene data show CDR1 as MDHEN and CDR2 as SYDVKM. CDR3 size: 14 residues.